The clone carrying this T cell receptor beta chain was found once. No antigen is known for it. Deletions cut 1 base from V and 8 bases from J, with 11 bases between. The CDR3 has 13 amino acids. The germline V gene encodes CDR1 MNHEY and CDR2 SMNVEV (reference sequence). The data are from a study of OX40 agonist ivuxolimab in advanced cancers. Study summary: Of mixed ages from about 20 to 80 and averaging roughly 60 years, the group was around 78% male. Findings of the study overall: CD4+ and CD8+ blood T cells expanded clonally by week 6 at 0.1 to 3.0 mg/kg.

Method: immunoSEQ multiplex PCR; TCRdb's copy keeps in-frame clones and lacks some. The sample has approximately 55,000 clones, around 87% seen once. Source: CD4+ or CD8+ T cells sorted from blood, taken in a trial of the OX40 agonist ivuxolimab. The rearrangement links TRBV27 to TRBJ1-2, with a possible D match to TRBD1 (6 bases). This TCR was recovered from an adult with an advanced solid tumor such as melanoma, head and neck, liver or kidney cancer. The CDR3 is CASSLLQGGGYTF. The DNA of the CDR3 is TGTGCCAGCAGTTTATTACAGGGAGGAGGCTACACCTTC.